This T cell receptor beta chain is from a study of low-dose radiotherapy and immunotherapy resistance in tumors. Across the study: Individuals in Cohort 2 had 1 Gy per fraction every two weeks, adding up to 13 Gy over 26 weeks. Daily intake of oral aspirin 300 mg by patients lasted four cycles and began on cycle 1 day 1.

With TRAV- and TRBV-specific primers, first-strand cDNA was made, covering the alpha and beta chains. A constant-region primer paired with the V-primer adapter amplified TCRs over about 19 PCR cycles. TCRdb independently ran MiXCR on the reads; one entry per CDR3 protein. Of tens of thousands of distinct CDR3 sequences in the sample, 25% to 40% were seen once. The time point: before trial treatment. CDR1 and CDR2 (germline): SGHTA, FQGNSA. The V gene end was trimmed by 5 bases and the J gene end by 7 bases; junction bases not matched to a gene: 8. This CDR3 has 15 amino acids. This clonotype was observed at least ten times.

The chain is built from TRBV7-2 and TRBJ2-1; TRBD2 aligns across 10 bases. This TCR was recovered from a male donor with gallbladder cancer. Sample: PBMCs, taken before treatment. In nucleotides, the CDR3 is TGTGCCAGCAGCCAAACTAGCGGGATTTGGAATGAGCAGTTCTTC. Translated, it gives CASSQTSGIWNEQFF.